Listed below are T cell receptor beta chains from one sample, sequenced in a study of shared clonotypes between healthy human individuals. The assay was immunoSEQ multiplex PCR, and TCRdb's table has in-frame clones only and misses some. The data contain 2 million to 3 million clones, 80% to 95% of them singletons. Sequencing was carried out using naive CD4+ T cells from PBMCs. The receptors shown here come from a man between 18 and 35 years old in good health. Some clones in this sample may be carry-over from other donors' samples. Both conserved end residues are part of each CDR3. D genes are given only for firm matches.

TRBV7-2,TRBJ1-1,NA,CASSLGPRNTEAFF
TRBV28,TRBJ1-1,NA,CASSQQGFEAFF
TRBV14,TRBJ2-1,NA,CASSQGSLNEQFF
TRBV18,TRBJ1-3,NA,CASSPDTLVAGNTIYF
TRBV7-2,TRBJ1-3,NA,CASSLGRAGAGNTIYF
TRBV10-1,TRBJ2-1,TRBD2,CASSEASGVSGEQFF
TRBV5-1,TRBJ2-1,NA,CASSLWTAYNEQFF
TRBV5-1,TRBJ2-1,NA,CASSLVLSGAYNEQFF
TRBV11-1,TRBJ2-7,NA,CASSFVGNEQYF
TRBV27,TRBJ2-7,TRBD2,CASNWGTSLYEQYF
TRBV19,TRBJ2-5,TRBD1,CASSIDRGSRETQYF
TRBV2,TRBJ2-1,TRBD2,CASSSGGPVNEQFF
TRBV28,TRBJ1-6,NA,CASSIPGHYNSPLHF
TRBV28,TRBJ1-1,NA,CASSPVGGSETEAFF
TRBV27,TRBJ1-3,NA,CASRPVNSGNTIYF
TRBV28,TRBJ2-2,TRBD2,CASGTSGSIGELFF
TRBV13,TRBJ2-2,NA,CASVGAGGTGELFF
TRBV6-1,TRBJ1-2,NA,CASSEGGFYGYTF
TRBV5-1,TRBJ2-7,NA,CASKGGLGSSYEQYF
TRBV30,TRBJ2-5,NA,CAWSTFSPGKETQYF
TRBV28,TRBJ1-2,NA,CASSLVLGSYTF
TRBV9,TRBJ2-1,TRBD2,CASSPGTRGNEQFF
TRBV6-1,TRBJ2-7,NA,CASVTRRETYEQYF
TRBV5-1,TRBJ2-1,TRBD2,CASSPPASGSTHEQFF
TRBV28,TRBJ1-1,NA,CASSLSDTEAFF
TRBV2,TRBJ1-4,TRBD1,CASSPRTGENEKLFF
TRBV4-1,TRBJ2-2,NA,CASSQERGLSGTGELFF
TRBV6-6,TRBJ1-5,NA,CASSATTTGYQPQHF
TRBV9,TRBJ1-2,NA,CASSVAGGGYTF
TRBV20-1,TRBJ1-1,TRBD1,CSAAGGTEAFF
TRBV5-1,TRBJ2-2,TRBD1,CASSSTGEAGELFF
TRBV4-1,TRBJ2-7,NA,CASSQVSRGRYEQYF
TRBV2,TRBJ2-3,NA,CASSVGTDTQYF
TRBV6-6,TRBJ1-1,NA,CASSYSWGVEAFF
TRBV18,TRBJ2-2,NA,CASSPVLPGELFF
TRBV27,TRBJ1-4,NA,CASGGTGVGEEKLFF
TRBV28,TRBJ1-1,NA,CASSRPMNTEAFF
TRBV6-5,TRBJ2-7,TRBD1,CASSYRDRRDEQYF
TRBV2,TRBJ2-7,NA,CASIAYEQYF
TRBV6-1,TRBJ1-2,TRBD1,CASSERTGMRMVGYGYTF
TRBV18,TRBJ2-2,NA,CASSPMSTGNTGELFF
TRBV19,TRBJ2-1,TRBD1,CASSLRTGGYNEQFF
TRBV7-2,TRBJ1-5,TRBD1,CASSPRTGGLNQPQHF
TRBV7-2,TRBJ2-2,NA,CASSLQRPGTMGTGELFF
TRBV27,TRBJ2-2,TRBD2,CASSLRPGLAGEKYGELFF
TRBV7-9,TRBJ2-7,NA,CASSPIREGHEQYF
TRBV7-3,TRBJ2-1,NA,CASSTGTTRVHEQFF
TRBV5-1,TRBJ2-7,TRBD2,CASNPSGSTAGEQYF
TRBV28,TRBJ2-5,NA,CASTDSPSETQYF